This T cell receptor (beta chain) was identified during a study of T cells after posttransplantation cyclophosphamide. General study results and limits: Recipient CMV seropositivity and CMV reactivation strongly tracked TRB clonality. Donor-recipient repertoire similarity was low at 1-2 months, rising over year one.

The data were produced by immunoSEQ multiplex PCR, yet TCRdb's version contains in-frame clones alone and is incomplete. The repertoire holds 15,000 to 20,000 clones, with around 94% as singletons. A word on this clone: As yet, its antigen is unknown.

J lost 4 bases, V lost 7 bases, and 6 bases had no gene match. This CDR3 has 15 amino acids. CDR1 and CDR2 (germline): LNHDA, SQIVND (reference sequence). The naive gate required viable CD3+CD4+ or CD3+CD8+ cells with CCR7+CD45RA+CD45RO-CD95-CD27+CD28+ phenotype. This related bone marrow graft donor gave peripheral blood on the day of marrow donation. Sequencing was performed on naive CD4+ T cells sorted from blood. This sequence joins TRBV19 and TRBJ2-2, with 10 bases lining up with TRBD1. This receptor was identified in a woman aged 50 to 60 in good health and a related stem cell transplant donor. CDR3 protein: CASTPRTGGTGELFF. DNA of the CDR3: TGTGCCAGTACCCCCCGGACAGGGGGCACCGGGGAGCTGTTTTTT.